The TCR beta chain under discussion was sequenced for a study of T cell clonality in common variable immunodeficiency. The CDR3 contains 14 residues. CDR1 is SGHVS and CDR2 is FNYEAQ in the germline V gene. Deletions cut 2 bases from V and 1 base from J, with 7 bases between. Sequencing used immunoSEQ multiplex PCR; TCRdb keeps in-frame clones, though not all of them. Observed in the sample are 35,000 to 45,000 clones, none of them singletons. This clone was seen ten or more times. The CDR3 extends 3 residues past the end of the read, so its final part is completed from the germline J gene. Material for sequencing was peripheral blood mononuclear cells. This receptor was identified in a person aged 18 to 69 in good health. The chain links TRBV7-6 to TRBJ2-3; D is uncertain. The CDR3 here is CASSLIAGTDTQYF. The part of the CDR3 DNA that was read is TGTGCCAGCAGCTTAATCGCAGGCACAGATACG. The full variable domain, completed using reference TRBV7-6 and TRBJ2-3, is GAGVSQSPRYKVTKRGQDVALRCDPISGHVSLYWYRQALGQGPEFLTYFNYEAQQDKSGLPNDRFSAERPEGSISTLTIQRTEQRDSAMYRCASSLIAGTDTQYFGPGTRLTVL.